Listed here are 9 T cell receptor beta chains from one sample, sequenced in a study of cytotoxic CD8 clonotypes in ibrutinib-treated CLL. Only in-frame clones appear in the TCRdb table, and some are missing; sequencing was by immunoSEQ multiplex PCR. The sample consists of some 140,000 clones, around three quarters of them appearing once. The specimen comprised PBMCs, sampled after 12 months of ibrutinib treatment. The receptors here all came from a human donor with chronic lymphocytic leukemia.

The V gene is TRBV28, the J gene TRBJ2-7; TRBD1 might be the D (6 bases). The CDR3 has 16 amino acids. Germline CDR1 reads MDHEN; CDR2 reads SYDVKM. Trimming cost V 5 bases and J 0 bases, with 17 bases left between them. As DNA, the CDR3 is TGTGCCAGCAGTCGGACAGCCAAGATTAGCTCCTACGAGCAGTACTTC. It translates to CASSRTAKISSYEQYF.

This CDR3 is CASSLGVQRANEKLFF. In DNA form, the CDR3 reads TGCGCCAGCAGCTTGGGAGTTCAACGGGCTAATGAAAAACTGTTTTTT. This chain joins TRBV5-1 and TRBJ1-4; no reliable D call. V was trimmed by 0 bases and J by 3 bases, leaving 12 bases between them. Germline CDR1 and CDR2: SGHRS and YFSETQ. This CDR3 is built from 16 residues.

The chain has TRBV28 and TRBJ2-7; D call uncertain. The CDR3 is made up of 17 amino acids. V gave up 3 bases and J gave up 0 bases, with 18 bases separating them. Germline V gene data show CDR1 as MDHEN and CDR2 as SYDVKM. This CDR3 reads CASSFLSPSAFSYEQYF. CDR3 DNA: TGTGCCAGCAGTTTCTTATCTCCTAGTGCCTTCTCCTACGAGCAGTACTTC.

The chain couples TRBV27 to TRBJ2-7; TRBD2 agrees at 10 bases. Germline trimming cut 8 bases from V and 2 bases from J; bases unmatched to any gene: 9. The CDR3 covers 15 residues. The germline V gene encodes CDR1 MNHEY and CDR2 SMNVEV (reference sequence). Here the CDR3 DNA reads TGTGCCAGCTCCCCGGGGACTAGCGTTACCTACGAGCAGTACTTC. The encoded protein is CASSPGTSVTYEQYF.

The rearrangement uses TRBV7-2 and TRBJ1-1; D gene ambiguous. CDR3 length: 15 amino acids. CDR1 SGHTA and CDR2 FQGNSA come from the germline V gene. The V and J ends lost 5 bases and 11 bases respectively, with 24 bases between them. This chain's CDR3 is CASSPETYRSSSAFF. In DNA form, the CDR3 reads TGTGCCAGCAGCCCCGAGACGTACCGGTCTTCTTCGGCTTTCTTT.

The chain joins TRBV7-6 to TRBJ1-5, with unresolved D. V dropped 1 base and J dropped 1 base, with 5 bases sitting between them. The CDR3 has 14 residues. Per germline, CDR1 SGHVS and CDR2 FNYEAQ. The CDR3 sequence: CASSLVGSNQPQHF. DNA of the CDR3: TGTGCCAGCAGCTTAGTGGGGAGCAATCAGCCCCAGCATTTT. The complete variable domain, with remaining parts taken from reference TRBV7-6 and TRBJ1-5, reads GAGVSQSPRYKVTKRGQDVALRCDPISGHVSLYWYRQALGQGPEFLTYFNYEAQQDKSGLPNDRFSAERPEGSISTLTIQRTEQRDSAMYRCASSLVGSNQPQHFGDGTRLSIL.

V usage is TRBV5-1 and J usage is TRBJ2-3, with 8 bases lining up with TRBD2. The junction had 8 bases not matched to a gene; V was cut back by 7 bases and J by 4 bases. Germline values: CDR1 SGHRS, CDR2 YFSETQ. CDR3 size: 14 residues. CDR3 sequence reads: CASRGSGRPDTQYF. Written as DNA, the CDR3 is TGCGCCAGCCGGGGAAGCGGGAGACCAGATACGCAGTATTTT.

V usage is TRBV27 and J usage is TRBJ2-2; 11 bases align to TRBD2. The CDR3 totals 15 residues. V lost 6 bases and J lost 7; bases outside the gene matches: 7. Germline CDR1 and CDR2: MNHEY and SMNVEV (reference sequence). As DNA, the CDR3 is TGTGCCAGCAGAGGACTAGCGGGTTTAGTCGGGGAGCTGTTTTTT. Translation: CASRGLAGLVGELFF.

The chain couples TRBV27 to TRBJ2-7, with 8 nucleotides matching TRBD2. The ends lost 5 bases at V and 5 bases at J; junction bases unmatched: 5. Germline CDR1 and CDR2: MNHEY and SMNVEV (reference sequence). The CDR3 covers 13 residues. Written as DNA, the CDR3 is TGTGCCAGCAGTCGGCTAGCGGGTGACGAGCAGTACTTC. Translation gives CASSRLAGDEQYF.